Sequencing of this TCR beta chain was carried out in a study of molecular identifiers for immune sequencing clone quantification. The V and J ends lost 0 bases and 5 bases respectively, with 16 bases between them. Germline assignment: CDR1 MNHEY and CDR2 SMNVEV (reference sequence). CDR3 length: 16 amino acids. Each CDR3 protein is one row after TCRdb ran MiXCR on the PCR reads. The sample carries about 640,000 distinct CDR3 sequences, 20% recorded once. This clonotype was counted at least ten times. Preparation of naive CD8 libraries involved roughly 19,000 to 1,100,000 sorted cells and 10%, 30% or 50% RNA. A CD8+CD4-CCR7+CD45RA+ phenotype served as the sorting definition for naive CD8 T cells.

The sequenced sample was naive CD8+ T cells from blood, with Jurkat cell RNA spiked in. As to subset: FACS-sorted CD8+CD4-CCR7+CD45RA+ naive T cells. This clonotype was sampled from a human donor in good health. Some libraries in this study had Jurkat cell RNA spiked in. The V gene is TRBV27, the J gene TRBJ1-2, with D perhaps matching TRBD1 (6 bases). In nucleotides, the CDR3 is TGTGCCAGCAGTTTATCCGGGGGGCCTCCTATATATGGCTACACCTTC. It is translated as CASSLSGGPPIYGYTF.